The subject of this entry is one T cell receptor beta chain. With 4 bases removed from V and 0 bases from J, the gap between germline ends came to 14 bases. The CDR3 consists of 16 residues. The germline gives CDR1 SGHRS, CDR2 YFSETQ. The sample comes from a study of blood T cell repertoires in COVID-19. Study summary: Acute and convalescent COVID-19 specimens originated in the United States, Italy and Spain.

Authors' methods: Estimated nucleated cell counts came from reference gene primer amplification. This table comes from immunoSEQ multiplex PCR, and its TCRdb copy is limited to in-frame clones, with some not included. The V and J calls and clone size are taken from that table; D and trimming were inferred from the DNA. The sample includes tens of thousands of clones, roughly 88% of them seen just once. The receptor was derived from a human donor in a cohort sampled during active COVID-19. Sequencing was carried out using peripheral blood. The chain has TRBV5-1 and TRBJ2-1; maybe TRBD2 (7 bases). The CDR3 loop reads CASSPEGGGSYNEQFF. The CDR3 DNA follows: TGCGCCAGCAGCCCGGAGGGGGGGGGCTCCTACAATGAGCAGTTCTTC.